This T cell receptor (beta chain) was documented in a study of blood T cell repertoires in COVID-19. About the study: Italy, Spain and the United States were the sources of the convalescent and acute COVID-19 samples.

This clone turned up a few times. Profiled with immunoSEQ multiplex PCR; TCRdb holds only in-frame clones, not every one. The data contain about 50,000 clones, 86% of them seen just once; the ten biggest clones take up roughly 14%. The V end lost 2 bases, the J end lost 7 bases, and 12 bases lay between the germline ends. Germline CDR1 is LGHDT and CDR2 is YNNKEL (reference sequence). The CDR3 runs 13 residues. This receptor was identified in a human donor in a cohort sampled during active COVID-19. The chain has TRBV3-1 (or the pseudogene TRBV3-2) and TRBJ2-7; D is possibly TRBD2 (5 bases). The specimen was peripheral blood. The CDR3 reads CASSQLAREEQYF. The CDR3 bases are TGTGCCAGCAGCCAACTAGCTAGGGAAGAGCAGTACTTC.